The T cell receptor (beta chain) described here comes from a study of blood T cell repertoires in COVID-19. Study-wide background: Acute and convalescent COVID-19 samples came from the United States, Italy and Spain. T cells, B-cell-depleted T cells, or PBMCs supplied cDNA or gDNA.

Original data processing: Nucleated cell counts were estimated from reference gene primer amplification. Measured with immunoSEQ multiplex PCR; TCRdb has only the in-frame clones, and not every one. V, J and clone size were drawn from that table, and D and trimming were deduced from the DNA. The sample carries about 220,000 clones, over 75% recorded once. Trimming cost V 8 bases and J 9 bases; bases outside gene matches: 12. Germline V gene lookup returns CDR1 SQVTM and CDR2 ANQGSEA. The length of the CDR3 is 14 residues. This TCR derives from a human donor in a cohort sampled during active COVID-19. The specimen sequenced was peripheral blood. The chain uses TRBV29-1 and TRBJ2-5, with 13 bases aligning to TRBD2. CDR3: CSTLEELAGGAQYF. CDR3 nucleotides: TGCAGCACCCTCGAGGAACTAGCGGGAGGGGCCCAGTACTTC.